A few counts support the clone carrying this T cell receptor beta chain. The antigen remains unidentified. This sample was included in a study of T cells after yellow fever vaccination. TCRdb itself ran the 5' RACE reads through MiXCR, one entry per CDR3 protein. The sample holds over 200,000 distinct CDR3 sequences; 6% to 8% are singletons and the top ten take about 1%. Germline trimming cut 7 bases from V and 5 bases from J; bases unmatched to any gene: 19. CDR3 length equals 17 residues. General study results and limits: The presence of abundant clonotypes contaminating from the bulk population was possible in FACS-sorted repertoires.

The source is a man aged 25 to 40 who received the YFV17D yellow fever vaccine. The chain carries TRBV12-3 or TRBV12-4 and TRBJ2-7, with TRBD2 identical over 8 bases. This sample comprised CD4+ T cells sorted from PBMCs, obtained on the day of the yellow fever booster vaccination. In nucleotides, the CDR3 is TGTGCCAGCATCCTCAGCGGACTAGCCGTTTGTCAGGACGAGCAGTACTTC. It codes for CASILSGLAVCQDEQYF.